These 6 T cell receptor beta chains share one sample of origin, sequenced in a study of CD4+ T cells in melanoma. Repertoires were generated with immunoSEQ multiplex PCR, while TCRdb's copy carries only in-frame clones and drops some. Counted here are 8,500 to 14,000 clones, about 70% occurring once; the ten biggest clones make up 9% to 15%. The sequencing input was cells from a culture (not recorded whether cultured in vitro). All receptors derive from a human donor with melanoma.

The gene calls are TRBV5-6 and TRBJ1-6; TRBD1 agrees at 7 bases. The CDR3 is made up of 15 amino acids. Looked up from germline, CDR1 is SGHDT and CDR2 is YYEEEE. Trimming took 4 bases from V and 6 from J; bases not matched to a gene: 7. CDR3 residues: CASSKKTGVNSPLHF. CDR3 DNA sequence: TGTGCCAGCAGCAAAAAAACAGGGGTTAATTCACCCCTCCACTTT. Combining the CDR3 with reference TRBV5-6 and TRBJ1-6 gives the whole variable domain DAGVTQSPTHLIKTRGQQVTLRCSPKSGHDTVSWYQQALGQGPQFIFQYYEEEERQRGNFPDRFSGHQFPNYSSELNVNALLLGDSALYLCASSKKTGVNSPLHFGNGTRLTVT.

V is TRBV2 and J is TRBJ2-2, with D hard to call. Between the trimmed V and J ends, which lost 8 bases and 1 base, there was a span of 8 bases. Germline V gene sequence: CDR1 SNHLY, CDR2 FYNNEI. The CDR3 contains 13 residues. DNA for the CDR3: TGTGCCAGCTCAGTCCGGAACACCGGGGAGCTGTTTTTT. It yields the protein CASSVRNTGELFF. The whole variable domain, filled in from reference TRBV2 and TRBJ2-2, reads EPEVTQTPSHQVTQMGQEVILRCVPISNHLYFYWYRQILGQKVEFLVSFYNNEISEKSEIFDDQFSVERPDGSNFTLKIRSTKLEDSAMYFCASSVRNTGELFFGEGSRLTVL.

This clone was picked up a small number of times. The V call is TRBV4-1, the J call TRBJ1-2, with a weak D call TRBD1 (5 bases). There are 15 residues in the CDR3. Germline CDR1 reads MGHRA; CDR2 reads YSYEKL. Between the trimmed V and J ends, which lost 0 bases and 2 bases, there was a span of 10 bases. In nucleotides, the CDR3 is TGCGCCAGCAGCCAAGATTTCTCAGGGAACTATGGCTACACCTTC. It translates to CASSQDFSGNYGYTF.

CDR3 sequence (DNA): TGTGCCAGCAGTTACTCCGCGAACACTGAAGCTTTCTTT. Amino acids: CASSYSANTEAFF. The chain joins TRBV6-6 to TRBJ1-1; D gene ambiguous. Per the germline V gene, CDR1 is MNHNY and CDR2 is SVGAGI (reference sequence). The V gene lost 0 bases and the J gene lost 1 base, with 3 bases spanning the gap. This CDR3 has 13 amino acids.

The chain combines TRBV5-5 with TRBJ2-3, with D perhaps given as TRBD1 or TRBD2 (5 bases each). The CDR3 is made up of 15 amino acids. CDR1 and CDR2 from the germline V gene are SGHKS and YYEKEE (reference sequence). V was clipped by 2 bases and J by 2 bases, with 12 bases between them. DNA for the CDR3: TGTGCCAGCAGCTTCCGGGACCATCTCACAGATACGCAGTATTTT. This codes for CASSFRDHLTDTQYF.

The chain carries TRBV7-6 and TRBJ2-1, with TRBD2 matching over 9 bases. Losses at the gene ends were 5 bases for V and 5 bases for J; bases not matched to a gene: 13. The CDR3 is 17 amino acids. Per germline, CDR1 SGHVS and CDR2 FNYEAQ. CDR3 nucleotide sequence: TGTGCCAGCAGCCGGAGGACCGTAGCGGGGGTAAACAATGAGCAGTTCTTC. Its translation is CASSRRTVAGVNNEQFF.